The source of this T cell receptor beta chain is a study of T cells in Graves' hyperthyroidism and ophthalmopathy (dated by TCRdb to between 2018 and 2021). General notes on the study: Peripheral blood was sampled at the time of initial diagnosis, prior to any treatment. A discovery cohort of about 96 patients, approximately 45 with Graves' ophthalmopathy and roughly 59 with stable Graves' hyperthyroidism, was used to find distinguishing TCR V-J signatures. Prospective prediction of ophthalmopathy was tested in an independent validation cohort of fewer than 20 hyperthyroidism patients and 17 patients who later progressed to ophthalmopathy. For training and testing, the 100 or so patients in the discovery cohort were randomly divided in a 7:3 ratio. In several Graves' hyperthyroidism patients, the study also compared T-cell repertoires from thyroid tissue with T-cell repertoires from blood. After sampling, hyperthyroidism patients received methimazole starting at 30 mg daily, and ophthalmopathy patients received high-dose intravenous methylprednisolone. The paper reports TCR Vbeta CDR3 sequencing of over 130 peripheral blood samples: some 41 ophthalmopathy, about 75 hyperthyroidism and approximately 17 progressor patients. What the authors observed across the whole study: Sample size was not statistically predetermined, and investigators were not blinded to group allocation. Ophthalmopathy was separated from stable hyperthyroidism by a 13 V-J signature model, with around 90% sensitivity and about 81% specificity obtained in cross-validation and 80%/75% obtained in testing. Most expanded thyroid clonotypes (frequency above 0.001) were also detected in blood, a finding suggesting that blood repertoires may reflect thyroid immune responses. In validation, the model predicted progression to ophthalmopathy a median of about 6.8 months before onset, with 65% to 71% sensitivity and more than 72% specificity.

This clonotype has just a few counts. Its binding antigen is unknown. Qualities for individual bases were not recorded, and no much larger clone is one base off. The TCR beta CDR3 regions were amplified from the RNA transcripts. A first-round RT-PCR of the TCR CDR3 used the HTBI primer set with the Qiagen OneStep RT-PCR kit. Libraries were constructed in a second round of multiplex PCR, after which size selection and purification were performed. Paired-end sequencing of the libraries was performed with 100 bp reads on an Illumina HiSeq2000. The authors processed their data as follows. SOAPnuke was used to process the raw data, removing reads that contained adapters or uncalled bases, had a mean Phred below 15, or lacked an exact match to the constant primer or identifier. High-quality paired reads were merged with COPE v1.2.5, and unique nucleotide sequences were defined as clonotypes. MiTCR v1.1 was used to align clonotypes to the IMGT TRBV, TRBD and TRBJ reference segments. Analysis was restricted to V-J combinations with a frequency above 0.0001, which covered about 99% of repertoires. The TCS score was defined as F50 (clonal expansion) divided by E x V (chaos), with BLOSUM62-based TCRdist calculated between CDR3 peptides within each V-J. Welch's t-statistics and random forest reduced 450 to 600 V-J features to roughly 13, which were used in a naive Bayes classifier (R e1071). TCRdb handled the public reads itself, with Q25 trimming in fastp and clone calling in MiXCR, and kept productive beta chains. Under each unique CDR3 protein, matching rows form one entry showing the most common genes and DNA. The V and J calls and clone size come from TCRdb's table, not from the authors' own analysis. The table for this sample lists fewer than 650,000 distinct CDR3 sequences; around 13% of them were counted only once. Approximately 15% of the sample goes to the ten largest clones.

Stable Graves' hyperthyroidism was defined as no progression to ophthalmopathy during 18 months of follow-up. The hyperthyroidism patients were between 18 and 65 years old and newly diagnosed, with a disease duration of less than 2 months. Exclusion was applied to patients with uncontrolled infections, other autoimmune diseases, pregnancy or lactation. Diagnoses relied on clinical symptoms, serum thyroxine and TRAb, thyroid ultrasound and orbital computed tomography. PBMCs were separated from 10 ml of fresh peripheral blood using Ficoll-Paque density gradient centrifugation. Trizol reagent was used to extract total RNA, and RNA quality was then checked on an Agilent 2100 Bioanalyzer. The receptor was derived from a woman in her 40s with Graves' hyperthyroidism. Sample: blood.

The DNA reads TGTGCCAGCAGTTTAGTAACAGGGGGCTACCAAGAGACCCAGTACTTC. The translation is CASSLVTGGYQETQYF. The rearranged segments are TRBV27 and TRBJ2-5; the central 9 bases match TRBD1. The CDR3 has 16 amino acids, counting the end cysteine and phenylalanine. Only the CDR3 DNA is retained, 48 bases long and in frame from the first base. From a lookup of the germline V gene (reference sequence), CDR1 and CDR2 are MNHEY and SMNVEV. Clipping removes 2 bases from V and 0 bases from J, with 4 as the unmatched junction base count.